These T cell receptor beta chains were read from a single sample in a study of cytomegalovirus exposure and HLA in healthy donors. Some clones are missing from TCRdb's copy, which holds only in-frame ones; the method was immunoSEQ multiplex PCR. The sample includes 80,000 or so clones, approximately 71% of them seen just once. The sequenced sample was PBMCs. Every receptor here comes from a middle-aged woman in good health and CMV-seronegative. Both conserved end residues are part of each CDR3. A D gene is named only where the DNA matches it firmly. The size field is filled for only some rows; it gives once, few, many or a size class.

d_gene: .
abundance: .
v_gene: TRBV18
j_gene: TRBJ2-5
CDR3nt: TGTGCCAGCTCACCTAACAGGTTCCAAGAGACCCAGTACTTC
CDR3aa: CASSPNRFQETQYF

d_gene: TRBD1
abundance: .
v_gene: TRBV10-3
j_gene: TRBJ2-1
CDR3nt: TGTGCCATCAGTGAAGGGGAGGGACAGGGCTACAATGAGCAGTTCTTC
CDR3aa: CAISEGEGQGYNEQFF

d_gene: .
abundance: .
v_gene: TRBV19
j_gene: TRBJ1-1
CDR3nt: TGTGCCAGTAGTATTGGAGACGGAGAAATGAACACTGAAGCTTTCTTT
CDR3aa: CASSIGDGEMNTEAFF

d_gene: .
abundance: .
v_gene: TRBV27
j_gene: TRBJ2-1
CDR3nt: TGTGCCAGCAGTTTAGGCGGGAGAGGGGGGAATGAGCAGTTCTTC
CDR3aa: CASSLGGRGGNEQFF

d_gene: TRBD2
abundance: .
v_gene: TRBV28
j_gene: TRBJ2-1
CDR3nt: TGTGCCAGCAGTTCACTAGCGGGAGGGACCAATGAGCAGTTCTTC
CDR3aa: CASSSLAGGTNEQFF

d_gene: .
abundance: few
v_gene: TRBV18
j_gene: TRBJ2-6
CDR3nt: TGCGCCAGCTCACCAGTATCGAGCTCTGGGGCCAACGTCCTGACTTTC
CDR3aa: CASSPVSSSGANVLTF

d_gene: .
abundance: .
v_gene: TRBV5-4
j_gene: TRBJ2-7
CDR3nt: TGTGCCAGCAGCTTCGACAGAGACGGCTCCTACGAGCAGTACTTC
CDR3aa: CASSFDRDGSYEQYF

d_gene: .
abundance: few
v_gene: TRBV19
j_gene: TRBJ2-7
CDR3nt: TGTGCCAGTAGTATAGGGCGGACTCTATTAAACTCCTACGAGCAGTACTTC
CDR3aa: CASSIGRTLLNSYEQYF

d_gene: .
abundance: .
v_gene: TRBV5-6
j_gene: TRBJ1-5
CDR3nt: TGTGCCAGCAGCTTGGCCAACAGATTCAATCAGCCCCAGCATTTT
CDR3aa: CASSLANRFNQPQHF

d_gene: TRBD1
abundance: .
v_gene: TRBV7-9
j_gene: TRBJ1-6
CDR3nt: TGTGCCAGCAGCCCGTGGAACAGGGGCGAGTCACCCCTCCACTTT
CDR3aa: CASSPWNRGESPLHF

d_gene: TRBD1
abundance: .
v_gene: TRBV5-6
j_gene: TRBJ2-7
CDR3nt: TGTGCCAGCAGCCTGCGGAACAGGGGGTTACCCAACTCCTACGAGCAGTACTTC
CDR3aa: CASSLRNRGLPNSYEQYF

d_gene: .
abundance: .
v_gene: TRBV7-2
j_gene: TRBJ1-4
CDR3nt: TGTGCCAGCAGCTCCCCCCCGCGGGGGGAAAAACTGTTTTTT
CDR3aa: CASSSPPRGEKLFF

d_gene: .
abundance: .
v_gene: TRBV6-5
j_gene: TRBJ1-6
CDR3nt: TGTGCCAGCAGTTACGACCCAAGGGGGAGTTCACCCCTCCACTTT
CDR3aa: CASSYDPRGSSPLHF

d_gene: TRBD1
abundance: .
v_gene: TRBV5-4
j_gene: TRBJ1-1
CDR3nt: TGTGCCAGCAGCTTGGAGGGGGCGGGAAACACTGAAGCTTTCTTT
CDR3aa: CASSLEGAGNTEAFF

d_gene: .
abundance: .
v_gene: TRBV2
j_gene: TRBJ1-2
CDR3nt: TGTGCCAGCAGTCCCCAGGGCGATGGCTACACCTTC
CDR3aa: CASSPQGDGYTF

d_gene: TRBD1
abundance: .
v_gene: TRBV23-1
j_gene: TRBJ1-1
CDR3nt: TGCGCCAGCAGTCGGATTAACAGGGGGGAGAACACTGAAGCTTTCTTT
CDR3aa: CASSRINRGENTEAFF

d_gene: TRBD1
abundance: few
v_gene: TRBV5-1
j_gene: TRBJ2-5
CDR3nt: TGCGCCAGCAGCTTGTTCGGTGGGAACAGGGGGAGAGAGACCCAGTACTTC
CDR3aa: CASSLFGGNRGRETQYF

d_gene: TRBD1
abundance: few
v_gene: TRBV6-5
j_gene: TRBJ1-2
CDR3nt: TGTGCCAGCAGTCCGAGGCGGGACAGGGGTGGCTACACCTTC
CDR3aa: CASSPRRDRGGYTF

d_gene: .
abundance: .
v_gene: TRBV7-2
j_gene: TRBJ2-5
CDR3nt: TGTGCCAGCAGCTTAATGGCCGGGCAAGAGACCCAGTACTTC
CDR3aa: CASSLMAGQETQYF

d_gene: .
abundance: .
v_gene: TRBV10-3
j_gene: TRBJ1-2
CDR3nt: TGTGCCGCCTCTCCCGCGGGGCGGGACTATGGCTACACCTTC
CDR3aa: CAASPAGRDYGYTF

d_gene: TRBD1
abundance: .
v_gene: TRBV30
j_gene: TRBJ1-5
CDR3nt: TGTGCCTGGGGTAGGACAGGGAGTAGCAATCAGCCCCAGCATTTT
CDR3aa: CAWGRTGSSNQPQHF

d_gene: .
abundance: .
v_gene: TRBV7-7
j_gene: TRBJ2-5
CDR3nt: TGTGCCAGCAGCCCGTCTGGGGGAGGTAGCGGGACCCAGTACTTC
CDR3aa: CASSPSGGGSGTQYF

d_gene: TRBD2
abundance: .
v_gene: TRBV5-1
j_gene: TRBJ2-2
CDR3nt: TGCGCCAGCAGCTTCCCCGGGCTAGCGGGGGGGCAAAGTACCGGGGAGCTGTTTTTT
CDR3aa: CASSFPGLAGGQSTGELFF

d_gene: .
abundance: .
v_gene: TRBV4-3
j_gene: TRBJ2-1
CDR3nt: TGCGCCAGCAGCCAAAACGGGCGGGGCTACAATGAGCAGTTCTTC
CDR3aa: CASSQNGRGYNEQFF

d_gene: .
abundance: .
v_gene: TRBV28
j_gene: TRBJ2-2
CDR3nt: TGTGCCACCAAGGGGGACACCGGGGAGCTGTTTTTT
CDR3aa: CATKGDTGELFF

d_gene: .
abundance: few
v_gene: TRBV4-1
j_gene: TRBJ1-4
CDR3nt: TGCGCCAGCAGCCAAGAACGGAAACTGTTTTTT
CDR3aa: CASSQERKLFF

d_gene: TRBD2
abundance: .
v_gene: TRBV14
j_gene: TRBJ2-7
CDR3nt: TGTGCCAGCAGCTCTCGACTAGCGGCCACTTACGAGCAGTACTTC
CDR3aa: CASSSRLAATYEQYF

d_gene: TRBD1
abundance: .
v_gene: TRBV29-1
j_gene: TRBJ1-1
CDR3nt: TGCGGGTCGGGACAGGGGTTGGGAACTGAAGCTTTCTTT
CDR3aa: CGSGQGLGTEAFF

d_gene: .
abundance: .
v_gene: TRBV5-1
j_gene: TRBJ2-7
CDR3nt: TGCGCCAGCAGCCCGGGGGGCAAACCCTACGAGCAGTACTTC
CDR3aa: CASSPGGKPYEQYF

d_gene: .
abundance: .
v_gene: TRBV27
j_gene: TRBJ2-1
CDR3nt: TGTGCCAGCAGTTACGCCCTCCGAGACAGTGAGCAGTTCTTC
CDR3aa: CASSYALRDSEQFF

d_gene: TRBD1
abundance: .
v_gene: TRBV27
j_gene: TRBJ1-2
CDR3nt: TGTGCCAGCACCAAAGCCGGACAGGGGCTTACCCCCTATGGCTACACCTTC
CDR3aa: CASTKAGQGLTPYGYTF

d_gene: TRBD2
abundance: .
v_gene: TRBV29-1
j_gene: TRBJ2-2
CDR3nt: TGCAGCGTTGCAAGGACTAGTGACACCGGGGAGCTGTTTTTT
CDR3aa: CSVARTSDTGELFF

d_gene: TRBD2
abundance: .
v_gene: TRBV28
j_gene: TRBJ2-1
CDR3nt: TGTGCCAGCAGCCACTTAGGGGCTAGCGGTAACTCCTACAATGAGCAGTTCTTC
CDR3aa: CASSHLGASGNSYNEQFF

d_gene: .
abundance: few
v_gene: TRBV6-1
j_gene: TRBJ1-5
CDR3nt: TGTGCCAGCAGTCTCTCAGGGGGCAATCAGCCCCAGCATTTT
CDR3aa: CASSLSGGNQPQHF

d_gene: .
abundance: .
v_gene: TRBV29-1
j_gene: TRBJ2-2
CDR3nt: TGCAGCGTTGCACAGGGATCGGTCGGGGAGCTGTTTTTT
CDR3aa: CSVAQGSVGELFF

d_gene: TRBD2
abundance: .
v_gene: TRBV7-2
j_gene: TRBJ2-7
CDR3nt: TGTGCCAGCAGCACCGGGGGGACTGGCTCCTACGAGCAGTACTTC
CDR3aa: CASSTGGTGSYEQYF

d_gene: .
abundance: .
v_gene: TRBV9
j_gene: TRBJ1-5
CDR3nt: TGTGCCAGCAACCCGGGTCAGCCCCAGCATTTT
CDR3aa: CASNPGQPQHF

d_gene: .
abundance: .
v_gene: TRBV5-4
j_gene: TRBJ1-1
CDR3nt: TGTGCCAGCAGCCCGGGAGGGTCATACACTGAAGCTTTCTTT
CDR3aa: CASSPGGSYTEAFF

d_gene: .
abundance: .
v_gene: TRBV11-2
j_gene: TRBJ2-5
CDR3nt: TGTGCCAGCAGCTTAGTATACGTCGGGTCTGAGACCCAGTACTTC
CDR3aa: CASSLVYVGSETQYF

d_gene: TRBD1
abundance: few
v_gene: TRBV5-6
j_gene: TRBJ2-3
CDR3nt: TGTGCCAGCAGCACCCGACAGGGTCTAGGTACGCAGTATTTT
CDR3aa: CASSTRQGLGTQYF

d_gene: .
abundance: .
v_gene: TRBV5-1
j_gene: TRBJ2-7
CDR3nt: TGCGCCAGCAGTTACGAACCCAGGAACTCCTACGAGCAGTACTTC
CDR3aa: CASSYEPRNSYEQYF

d_gene: TRBD2
abundance: .
v_gene: TRBV7-2
j_gene: TRBJ2-1
CDR3nt: TGTGCCAGCAGGGCCGGGACTAGCGAGTACAATGAGCAGTTCTTC
CDR3aa: CASRAGTSEYNEQFF

d_gene: .
abundance: .
v_gene: TRBV4-1
j_gene: TRBJ2-4
CDR3nt: TGCGCCAGCAGCCAGCCGGGTACCAAAAACATTCAGTACTTC
CDR3aa: CASSQPGTKNIQYF

d_gene: .
abundance: once
v_gene: TRBV4-2
j_gene: TRBJ1-5
CDR3nt: TGTGCCAGCAGCCAAGAAGCCATTTATAGCAATCAGCCCCAGCATTTT
CDR3aa: CASSQEAIYSNQPQHF

d_gene: TRBD1
abundance: .
v_gene: TRBV30
j_gene: TRBJ2-1
CDR3nt: TGTGCCTGGAGGGAGGGGGACAGGGGTGCCTACAATGAGCAGTTCTTC
CDR3aa: CAWREGDRGAYNEQFF

d_gene: TRBD2
abundance: .
v_gene: TRBV5-4
j_gene: TRBJ2-1
CDR3nt: TGTGCCAGCAGCGCGGGGACTAGCGGGAGGGGAGACAATGAGCAGTTCTTC
CDR3aa: CASSAGTSGRGDNEQFF